These T cell receptor beta chains were read from a single sample in a study of CD8 T cells in ankylosing spondylitis. TCRdb analysed the 5' RACE reads with MiXCR anew, one entry per CDR3 protein. The sample has approximately 520,000 distinct CDR3 sequences; about 5.2% are singletons. Source material: blood, either unsorted or a sorted T cell fraction (not recorded which). These receptors all come from a male donor with ankylosing spondylitis. CDR3s include the opening cysteine and the closing phenylalanine or tryptophan. Each record gives: CDR3 protein, J gene, V gene, CDR3 length.

CAISGQGFSGNTIYF	TRBJ1-3	TRBV10-3	15
CASSQDVAAYGYTF	TRBJ1-2	TRBV4-2	14
CASRGGGVTDTQYF	TRBJ2-3	TRBV9	14
CASSSDRMGTGELFF	TRBJ2-2	TRBV5-1	15
CASSLDPTGSSYNSPLHF	TRBJ1-6	TRBV5-1	18
CASSLMERGGETQYF	TRBJ2-5	TRBV4-3	15
CASSQTLIDYYGYTF	TRBJ1-2	TRBV4-3	15
CASSLSSGGVTDTQYF	TRBJ2-3	TRBV7-9	16
CASSSSGAPYEQYF	TRBJ2-7	TRBV5-5	14
CASSFGTGGVYGYTF	TRBJ1-2	TRBV27	15
CASSLVRRQSYTGELFF	TRBJ2-2	TRBV7-8	17